This T cell receptor (beta chain) appears in the sequencing data of a study of shared clonotypes between healthy human individuals. On the study more broadly: The cohort comprised a couple of women and a few men. Their ages spanned 18 to 49 years. For every donor, three CD4 naive, three CD4 memory, two CD8 naive and one CD8 memory plates were used. Study-level results: Sampling was confined to blood; repertoires within tissues likely differ.

Original data processing: With immunoSEQ giving junction-only sequences and no quality scores, filtering differed. Clones were read by immunoSEQ multiplex PCR, and TCRdb kept only the in-frame ones, dropping some. D and trimming come from the DNA, and the V and J calls and clone size come from that table. The sample yields roughly 1 million clones, roughly 75% seen once. Germline V lookup: CDR1 MNHNS, CDR2 SASEGT. The V end was cut by 2 bases, the J end by 4 bases, with 6 bases between. The CDR3 extends over 13 amino acids. A word on this clone: Its target is not known.

Sequencing was done on a sample of memory CD4+ T cells sorted from blood. Subset denoted: CD45RA-negative fraction. The rearrangement uses TRBV6-1 and TRBJ1-3; unclear D gene. The origin of this receptor is a man aged 18-30 years in good health. The CDR3 is CASSESLGNTIYF. DNA of the CDR3: TGTGCCAGCAGTGAATCCTTGGGAAACACCATATATTTT.